This T cell receptor beta chain was sequenced in a study of blood T cell repertoires in COVID-19 (dated by TCRdb to the early 2020s). Notes on the research overall: The collaborator samples originated in the United States, Italy and Spain and spanned the acute and convalescent phases of COVID-19. The material from the prospective study consisted of cDNA or gDNA derived from T cells, B-cell-depleted T cells, or PBMCs. Subjects who had been exposed to COVID-19, were actively infected with it, or had recovered from it provided the deeply sampled blood TCRbeta repertoires that made up the dataset. The repertoires were released in a freely available public database intended as a resource for research on the immune response to SARS-CoV-2. Samples were obtained from the ongoing ImmuneRACE study (first 160 participants) and from 1,200 or so subjects provided by 6 global collaborators. Nearly every sample came with metadata listing a de-identified subject ID, COVID-19 status, age in years and sex. HLA class I and class II types, where available, came from metadata supplied by the sample provider rather than from assay-based typing. Overall study results and their limits: How much clinical and demographic metadata was included differed by source and by participant, and the metadata was provided uncurated.

TCRbeta CDR3 regions were amplified from genomic DNA using the immunoSEQ Assay, a bias-controlled multiplex PCR. The source study handled its data this way. Nucleated cell counts per sample were estimated from amplification of reference gene primers within the assay. To quantify the absolute abundance of each unique TCRbeta CDR3 rearrangement, sequence reads were collapsed and filtered. For each sample, productive Simpson clonality was calculated by taking the square root of Simpson's diversity index across productive rearrangements. The clones in this table, taken by TCRdb from immuneACCESS, are in-frame only. Not every clone is retained; where verified, under half of the shortfall comes from an unresolved V gene, and the cause of the rest is unknown. D and trimming come from the DNA, and the V and J calls and clone size come from that table. The sample profile shows 120,000 or so clones; approximately 84% of them were found once. The top ten clonotypes cover 1.5% to 2% of the sample.

On this clone itself: Which antigen it targets is not known. No base quality values were provided; no much bigger clone lies one nucleotide off.

The germline V gene encodes CDR1 MGHRA and CDR2 YSYEKL. For this chain, trimming is 0 bases at the V end and 8 bases at the J end, and the number of junction bases without a gene match is 8. The CDR3 runs 16 residues from the cysteine to the phenylalanine. This entry keeps only the CDR3 DNA: 48 bases, framed from base 1. Whole blood was collected in K2EDTA tubes by collaborating institutions according to the institutions' own protocols. Collaborator samples were shipped for TCRbeta analysis as frozen whole blood, isolated PBMCs, or DNA extracted from either sample type. The chain joins TRBV4-1 to TRBJ1-4; TRBD1 agrees with 8 junctional bases. Sample: peripheral blood. This clonotype was obtained from a man between 65 and 85 years old with acute or convalescent COVID-19. The DNA sequence is given as TGCGCCAGCAGCCAAGACCCGGACAGGGTAAGGGAAAAACTGTTTTTT. Its amino acids are CASSQDPDRVREKLFF.